The clone carrying this TCR beta chain turned up a few times. These data belong to a study of cytomegalovirus exposure and HLA in healthy donors. The PCR had 60 Vbeta and 13 Jbeta primers. Sequencing used immunoSEQ multiplex PCR; TCRdb keeps in-frame clones, though not all of them. Of over 150,000 clones listed, roughly four fifths were seen once; the top ten hold 2.5% to 3.5%. The sequence came from a woman in her 30s in good health and CMV-seropositive. The sequencing sample was made of PBMCs.

The CDR3: CASSFSQGAAQPQHF. The CDR3 DNA sequence: TGTGCCAGTAGTTTCTCCCAGGGGGCAGCTCAGCCCCAGCATTTT. This chain joins TRBV19 and TRBJ1-5; 8 bases agree with TRBD1. CDR3 length: 15 residues. Germline-derived CDR1 and CDR2 are LNHDA and SQIVND (reference sequence). The junction had 9 bases not matched to a gene; V was cut back by 5 bases and J by 6 bases. Looking up the rest from reference TRBV19 and TRBJ1-5 gives the full variable domain: DGGITQSPKYLFRKEGQNVTLSCEQNLNHDAMYWYRQDPGQGLRLIYYSQIVNDFQKGDIAEGYSVSREKKESFPLTVTSAQKNPTAFYLCASSFSQGAAQPQHFGDGTRLSIL.